Following are 28 T cell receptor beta chains from one sample sequenced in a study of cytomegalovirus exposure and HLA in healthy donors. It was with 60 Vbeta and 13 Jbeta primers that the PCR ran. Clones were read by immunoSEQ multiplex PCR, and TCRdb kept only the in-frame ones, dropping some. The sample table includes 150,000 to 200,000 clones. Specimen: PBMCs. The receptors here all came from a man aged 25-40 years in good health and CMV-seronegative.

The chain couples TRBV11-3 to TRBJ2-5; TRBD1 agrees at 8 bases. V dropped 4 bases and J dropped 4; count of bases not matched to a gene: 8. The CDR3 spans 15 residues. From germline, CDR1 is SGHNT and CDR2 YENEEA. CDR3 sequence: CASSSAGQGGETQYF. The CDR3 DNA reads TGTGCCAGCAGCTCGGCAGGACAGGGAGGAGAGACCCAGTACTTC. The variable domain in full, completed from reference TRBV11-3 and TRBJ2-5, reads EAGVVQSPRYKIIEKKQPVAFWCNPISGHNTLYWYLQNLGQGPELLIRYENEEAVDDSQLPKDRFSAERLKGVDSTLKIQPAELGDSAVYLCASSSAGQGGETQYFGPGTRLLVL.

For the CDR3, the DNA is TGTGCCAGCAGCCCCCAGACAGGACCATACGAGCAGTACTTC. Its protein product is CASSPQTGPYEQYF. The chain links TRBV7-2 to TRBJ2-7; TRBD1 is a possible D gene (6 bases). The V end lost 5 bases, the J end lost 4 bases, and 15 bases lay between the germline ends. Germline V gives CDR1 SGHTA, CDR2 FQGNSA. The CDR3 contains 14 residues.

The J gene is TRBJ1-6, the V gene TRBV6-6; D unclear. The CDR3 is made up of 14 amino acids. V lost 3 bases and J lost 8, with 11 bases in between. In germline, CDR1 is MNHNY, CDR2 SVGAGI (reference sequence). The CDR3 region has the DNA TGTGCCAGCAGTTATGCTCTTACGGATTCACCCCTCCACTTT. It encodes CASSYALTDSPLHF.

This chain links TRBV9 with TRBJ1-2, with D perhaps matching TRBD1 (6 bases). Per the germline V gene, CDR1 is SGDLS and CDR2 is YYNGEE. Trimming shortened V by 2 bases and J by 2 bases, and 10 bases separated the two germline ends. This CDR3 contains 14 residues. The CDR3, as DNA: TGTGCCAGCAGCGTCGCACAGGGAAACTATGGCTACACCTTC. Translation gives CASSVAQGNYGYTF.

The chain recombines TRBV15 with TRBJ2-7, with D maybe TRBD1 (6 bases). V lost 0 bases, J lost 2 bases, and 17 bases lay in between. The CDR3 loop spans 17 amino acids. Germline V gives CDR1 LNHNV, CDR2 YYDKDF (reference sequence). The DNA for the CDR3 is TGTGCCACCAGCAGAGATCACCATCAGGGGATCCCCTACGAGCAGTACTTC. Its translation: CATSRDHHQGIPYEQYF.

The chain uses TRBV5-4 and TRBJ2-3; 10 nucleotides align to TRBD2. The CDR3 totals 17 residues. Germline assignment: CDR1 SGHNT and CDR2 YYREEE (reference sequence). V lost 4 bases and J lost 0; bases outside the gene matches: 8. CDR3 residues: CASSRTSGTSSTDTQYF. The CDR3 DNA is TGTGCCAGCAGCCGGACTAGCGGCACCTCTAGCACAGATACGCAGTATTTT.

Turning to this clone: At one end the junction does not follow the germline gene, possibly because of a read error. This chain uses TRBV7-2 with TRBJ2-5; TRBD2 matches 11 bases. Germline loops: CDR1 SGHTA, CDR2 FQGNSA. The CDR3 runs 15 residues. CDR3 nucleotide sequence: TGTGCCAGCAGTTTAGCGGGGGGGCCGAGAGAGACCCAGTACTTC. Its protein is CASSLAGGPRETQYF. The full variable domain, with the rest looked up from reference TRBV7-2 and TRBJ2-5, is GAGVSQSPSNKVTEKGKDVELRCDPISGHTALYWYRQSLGQGLEFLIYFQGNSAPDKSGLPSDRFSAERTGGSVSTLTIQRTQQEDSAVYLCASSLAGGPRETQYFGPGTRLLVL.

The rearrangement uses TRBV27 and TRBJ2-7; D gene unclear. The CDR3 is 14 amino acids. Germline values: CDR1 MNHEY, CDR2 SMNVEV (reference sequence). With 1 base removed from V and 1 base from J, the gap between germline ends came to 8 bases. DNA for the CDR3: TGTGCCAGCAGTTTATTTAGGAGTTCCTACGAGCAGTACTTC. Its protein is CASSLFRSSYEQYF.

The chain employs TRBV19 and TRBJ1-1; tentatively, D is TRBD1 (5 bases). Trimming shortened V by 5 bases and J by 4 bases, and 20 bases separated the two germline ends. Germline V gene data show CDR1 as LNHDA and CDR2 as SQIVND (reference sequence). The CDR3 is made up of 16 amino acids. The CDR3, as DNA: TGTGCCAGTAGTTCCCAACCAGGGCGCGGGGGCACTGAAGCTTTCTTT. It is translated as CASSSQPGRGGTEAFF.

V and J are TRBV2 and TRBJ1-2; TRBD1 might be the D (5 bases). Germline V gene sequence: CDR1 SNHLY, CDR2 FYNNEI. CDR3 size: 13 residues. Trimming took off 4 bases at V and 7 bases at J, with 13 bases between the two ends. DNA of the CDR3: TGTGCCAGCAGTGGTTTAAGGGGCCGTGGCTACACCTTC. This translates into CASSGLRGRGYTF. Combining the CDR3 with reference TRBV2 and TRBJ1-2 gives the whole variable domain EPEVTQTPSHQVTQMGQEVILRCVPISNHLYFYWYRQILGQKVEFLVSFYNNEISEKSEIFDDQFSVERPDGSNFTLKIRSTKLEDSAMYFCASSGLRGRGYTFGSGTRLTVV.

The chain carries TRBV6-5 and TRBJ1-3, with D maybe TRBD1 (5 bases). Trimming pared 2 bases from V and 0 bases from J, leaving 8 bases between. The CDR3 length is 15 residues. From germline, CDR1 is MNHEY and CDR2 SVGAGI. This CDR3 reads CASSYLRGSGNTIYF. The CDR3 DNA reads as TGTGCCAGCAGTTACCTAAGGGGCTCTGGAAACACCATATATTTT.

V usage is TRBV2 and J usage is TRBJ1-1, with 8 bases lining up with TRBD1. V shed 6 bases, J shed 3 bases, and the junction held 6 bases outside the gene matches. The CDR3 is 14 amino acids. CDR1 and CDR2 from the germline V gene are SNHLY and FYNNEI. CDR3 DNA: TGTGCCAGCAGCCGACGACAGGGGTACACTGAAGCTTTCTTT. Translated, it gives CASSRRQGYTEAFF.

V and J are TRBV30 and TRBJ2-7; the D gene is possibly TRBD2 (7 bases). This CDR3 is built from 14 residues. V lost 1 base and J 6 bases, leaving 16 bases between the germline ends. Germline CDR1 reads GTSNPN; CDR2 reads SVGIG (reference sequence). The CDR3 region is CAWSAKGGLVEQYF. The CDR3 DNA is TGTGCCTGGAGTGCGAAGGGGGGGCTGGTCGAGCAGTACTTC.

The chain recombines TRBV11-2 with TRBJ2-1, with D possibly TRBD1 on 7 matching bases. Per germline, CDR1 SGHAT and CDR2 FQNNGV. V was clipped by 5 bases and J by 5 bases, with 22 bases between them. The CDR3 extends over 17 amino acids. The CDR3 DNA follows: TGTGCCAGCAGCGACGGGGGCCGCAGGGGGGTTCACAATGAGCAGTTCTTC. Protein: CASSDGGRRGVHNEQFF.

This chain links TRBV5-6 with TRBJ1-2; tentative D call: TRBD1 (5 bases). This CDR3 has 14 residues. CDR1 and CDR2 (germline): SGHDT, YYEEEE. Trimming took off 3 bases at V and 4 bases at J, with 13 bases between the two ends. CDR3 sequence: CASSYSGGVYGYTF. The CDR3 DNA is TGTGCCAGCAGCTATTCGGGGGGAGTCTATGGCTACACCTTC.

The rearrangement links TRBV5-1 to TRBJ2-2, with 12 bases that match TRBD2. V lost 3 bases and J lost 6; bases outside the gene matches: 9. Germline-derived CDR1 and CDR2 are SGHRS and YFSETQ. The CDR3 has 17 amino acids. This CDR3 reads CASSSGLAGLGAGELFF. CDR3 DNA sequence: TGCGCCAGCAGCTCAGGACTAGCGGGGTTAGGGGCCGGGGAGCTGTTTTTT.

This rearrangement joins TRBV18 to TRBJ1-2; TRBD1 aligns across 7 bases. The V gene's germline CDR1 is KGHSH and CDR2 LQKENI. The junction had 5 bases not matched to a gene; V was cut back by 3 bases and J by 4 bases. The CDR3 runs to 14 residues. The CDR3 loop is CASSPGDSSYGYTF. In DNA, the CDR3 is TGTGCCAGCTCACCTGGGGACAGTAGCTATGGCTACACCTTC.

The rearrangement joins TRBV20-1 to TRBJ1-1, with no clear D. V gave up 1 base and J gave up 8 bases, with 8 bases separating them. The V gene's germline CDR1 is DFQATT and CDR2 SNEGSKA (reference sequence). The CDR3 sequence is 11 residues long. The CDR3 DNA sequence: TGCAGTGCTAGAGTGAGGTTCGAAGCTTTCTTT. This codes for CSARVRFEAFF.

The genes are TRBV6-5 and TRBJ2-7; a weak D match, TRBD1 (6 bases). Per germline, CDR1 MNHEY and CDR2 SVGAGI. The V and J ends lost 0 bases and 4 bases respectively, with 10 bases between them. The CDR3 loop spans 14 amino acids. The CDR3 is CASSYSQGLYEQYF. CDR3 nucleotide sequence: TGTGCCAGCAGTTACTCACAGGGCCTATACGAGCAGTACTTC.

The V and J genes are TRBV5-1 and TRBJ2-3; 15 bases match TRBD2. Germline CDR1 and CDR2: SGHRS and YFSETQ. V dropped 3 bases and J dropped 5; count of bases not matched to a gene: 1. The CDR3 is 15 residues long. In DNA form, the CDR3 reads TGCGCCAGCAGCTCGGGACTAGCGGGGGGAGATACGCAGTATTTT. Translated, it gives CASSSGLAGGDTQYF.

This chain uses TRBV7-8 with TRBJ1-5; no clear D gene. Per germline, CDR1 SGHVS and CDR2 FQNEAQ. The CDR3 runs 16 residues. V was shortened by 5 bases and J by 0 bases, with 14 bases between the two germline ends. The CDR3 DNA is TGTGCCAGCAGCCCCCCCCCGGGTTTTAGCAATCAGCCCCAGCATTTT. Residues: CASSPPPGFSNQPQHF. The full variable domain, with the rest looked up from reference TRBV7-8 and TRBJ1-5, is GAGVSQSPRYKVAKRGQDVALRCDPISGHVSLFWYQQALGQGPEFLTYFQNEAQLDKSGLPSDRFFAERPEGSVSTLKIQRTQQEDSAVYLCASSPPPGFSNQPQHFGDGTRLSIL.

This chain connects TRBV11-2 to TRBJ1-2; D unresolved. CDR3 length: 14 residues. Trimming shortened V by 6 bases and J by 2 bases, and 13 bases separated the two germline ends. Germline CDR1 SGHAT, CDR2 FQNNGV. CDR3 amino acids: CASSRSPGNYGYTF. In nucleotides, the CDR3 is TGTGCCAGCAGTAGATCCCCGGGGAACTATGGCTACACCTTC. Full variable domain (rest looked up from reference TRBV11-2 and TRBJ1-2): EAGVAQSPRYKIIEKRQSVAFWCNPISGHATLYWYQQILGQGPKLLIQFQNNGVVDDSQLPKDRFSAERLKGVDSTLKIQPAKLEDSAVYLCASSRSPGNYGYTFGSGTRLTVV.

A remark on this clone: The germline gene is not matched at one end of the junction; a read error may be the cause. J is TRBJ1-2 and V is TRBV5-1; no clear D gene. The CDR3 is 15 amino acids. Germline CDR1 and CDR2: SGHRS and YFSETQ. DNA of the CDR3: TGCGCCAACAGCTCCCCCCCCGACGGAGACTATGGCTACACCTTC. This translates into CANSSPPDGDYGYTF.

The chain links TRBV10-1 to TRBJ2-7; a possible D gene is TRBD1 (5 bases). The V and J ends lost 0 bases and 2 bases respectively, with 11 bases between them. The CDR3 loop spans 15 amino acids. Germline CDR1 is WNHNN and CDR2 is SYGVQD (reference sequence). This CDR3 reads CASSESDSSPYEQYF. The CDR3 DNA reads as TGCGCCAGCAGTGAGTCCGACAGTAGCCCCTACGAGCAGTACTTC.

This chain joins TRBV11-2 and TRBJ2-7; D remains unclear. This CDR3 region has 16 residues. Germline V gene data show CDR1 as SGHAT and CDR2 as FQNNGV. The ends were cut back, 5 bases at V and 6 bases at J, with 23 bases in the middle. CDR3 sequence: CASSPLGYAGVSEQYF. The CDR3 DNA follows: TGTGCCAGCAGCCCCCTGGGTTATGCAGGTGTCTCCGAGCAGTACTTC.

For the CDR3, the DNA is TGTGCCAGCAGCTCCGGGACAGGGAATGAAAAACTGTTTTTT. Its translation is CASSSGTGNEKLFF. The chain couples TRBV11-3 to TRBJ1-4; 9 nucleotides match TRBD1. The J segment lost 5 bases and the V segment lost 4 bases, leaving 2 bases of the junction unmatched. Germline V gene sequence: CDR1 SGHNT, CDR2 YENEEA. The CDR3 runs 14 residues.

The chain carries TRBV11-3 and TRBJ1-1; D ambiguous. Germline V gene lookup returns CDR1 SGHNT and CDR2 YENEEA. This CDR3 has 14 residues. Trimming removed 5 bases from V and 1 base from J, with 11 bases in between. The CDR3 coding sequence is TGTGCCAGCAGCCCCCGATTACAGAACACTGAAGCTTTCTTT. Translation gives CASSPRLQNTEAFF.

The chain is built from TRBV2 and TRBJ2-7, with a possible D match to TRBD2 (5 bases). The CDR3 covers 14 residues. V gave up 10 bases and J gave up 3 bases, with 19 bases separating them. The V gene's germline CDR1 is SNHLY and CDR2 FYNNEI. This CDR3 is CATWTPRRLYEQYF. For the CDR3, the DNA is TGTGCCACCTGGACTCCCAGGAGGCTCTACGAGCAGTACTTC.